This T cell receptor beta chain was sequenced for a study of T-cell reconstitution after alpha-beta-depleted transplantation in children (dated by TCRdb to the mid-2010s). For the wider study: Using TCR repertoire profiling, the study followed T-cell immune reconstitution in a quantitative way in children after TCRalphabeta/CD19-depleted allogeneic hematopoietic cell transplantation.

This clonotype came up many times. This clone's antigen is unknown. There are no base qualities to consult, and no much larger clone falls within one base. The treatment or condition label on this specimen signifies: allogeneic hematopoietic cell transplantation with graft depleted of TCRalphabeta T cells and CD19 B cells. TCRalphabeta/CD19-depleted allogeneic hematopoietic cell grafts were given to the transplant recipients, all of whom were children. Broader findings and caveats from the paper: In some patients, high TCRbeta diversity at day 60 was attributed to recipient T cells and intrathymic progenitors that had survived conditioning. The apparently early alphabetaT-cell count recovery about two months after transplant was reportedly dependent on only several hundred rapidly expanded clones derived from non-depleted graft cells. Hyperexpanded clone frequencies declined over subsequent months; after one year, T-cell counts and TCRbeta diversity were mostly attributed to newly produced T cells.

Libraries were made using PCR. The listed sequencing device is Illumina HiSeq 2500. To normalize quantification of the TCRbeta repertoire, the TCR libraries were built with molecular barcoding that relied on unique molecular identifiers. TCRdb ran its own pipeline on the public reads, namely fastp trimming at Q25 and MiXCR clone calling, and kept in-frame beta chains. Duplicate CDR3 protein sequences are folded into a single record with the most common DNA and genes. A total of about 300,000 distinct CDR3 sequences appear in this sample, approximately 7.3% of them only once. The ten largest account for 9.1% of the sample. The sample in question was peripheral blood, obtained 360 days after TCRalphabeta/CD19-depleted stem cell transplant. The clonotype was recovered from a female patient aged 2-15 years who had a stem cell transplant for Fanconi anemia, so the T cells may come from the graft donor.

The nucleotide sequence is given as TGTGCCAGCTCACCAGTCGGTGTCCCCTACGAGCAGTACTTC. It is translated as CASSPVGVPYEQYF. The chain was built from TRBV18 and TRBJ2-7, with no reliable assignment of the D segment. A distance of 10 bases separates the germline ends of V and J, which lose 2 bases and 2 bases respectively. The germline V gene specifies KGHSH as CDR1 and LQKENI as CDR2. Taken from cysteine to phenylalanine, the CDR3 has 14 residues. The CDR3 DNA has 42 bases and is translated from base 1. Extended through the reference TRBV18 and TRBJ2-7 proteins, this CDR3 yields the full variable domain: NAGVMQNPRHLVRRRGQEARLRCSPMKGHSHVYWYRQLPEEGLKFMVYLQKENIIDESGMPKERFSAEFPKEGPSILRIQQVVRGDSAAYFCASSPVGVPYEQYFGPGTRLTVT.